The sequence of this T cell receptor (beta chain) was determined in a study of blood T cell repertoires in COVID-19. Study-level information: Whether acute or convalescent, the COVID-19 samples came from the United States, Italy and Spain. In each case, the material was cDNA or gDNA derived from T cells, B-cell-depleted T cells, or PBMCs.

The length of the CDR3 is 13 residues. The germline CDR1 and CDR2 sequences are SGHNT and YYREEE (reference sequence). With 0 bases removed from V and 7 bases from J, the gap between germline ends came to 8 bases. How the authors handled the data: For nucleated cells, counts were estimated from reference gene primer amplification. The repertoire was sequenced with immunoSEQ multiplex PCR; TCRdb's copy has only in-frame clones and lacks some. From that table come the V and J calls and clone size; the DNA was used to work out D and trimming. The profile shows 250,000 or so clones, approximately 83% of them singletons.

The sequencing input was peripheral blood. The chain recombines TRBV5-4 with TRBJ2-1; D ambiguous. The clonotype was recovered from a human donor in a cohort sampled during active COVID-19. The CDR3, as DNA: TGTGCCAGCAGCTTGGATTCGCGGAATGAGCAGTTCTTC. This sequence encodes CASSLDSRNEQFF.